The 32 T cell receptor beta chains below come from one sample, sequenced in a study of glioma-infiltrating T cells (dated by TCRdb to the mid-2010s). Sequencing used an Illumina MiSeq. TCR alpha and beta CDR3 regions were amplified with the iRepertoire nested amplicon-rescue multiplex PCR (arm-PCR) platform from RNA. TCRdb trimmed public reads at Q25 via fastp, called clones via MiXCR and kept in-frame beta chains. Each entry merges the rows of one CDR3 protein and shows their most common DNA and genes. The sample has 17,000 or so distinct CDR3 sequences on record, 58% of them singletons. Together, the top ten hold 40% to 50% of the sample. The sequencing input was glioma tissue, nonneoplastic brain tissue, or PBMCs (not recorded which). These receptors all stem from a human donor with low-grade glioma or glioblastoma, undergoing nonglioma brain surgery, or in good health (not recorded which).

The CDR3 DNA follows: TGTGCCAGCAGCCGACAATATGAGCAGTTCTTC. It yields the protein CASSRQYEQFF. The V gene is TRBV3-1, the J gene TRBJ2-1, with D uncertain. CDR3 length equals 11 residues. Germline CDR1 and CDR2: LGHDT and YNNKEL (reference sequence). Trimming cost V 4 bases and J 8 bases, with 6 bases left between them.

This clonotype is a singleton in its sample. At one end the junction does not follow the germline gene, possibly because of a read error. The V gene is TRBV7-9, the J gene TRBJ2-7; the D gene is possibly TRBD2 (6 bases). CDR3 size: 15 residues. Germline lookup yields CDR1 SEHNR and CDR2 FQNEAQ (reference sequence). The CDR3 here is CASSEAGTFTYGQYF. The CDR3 DNA reads TGTGCCAGCAGCGAGGCCGGGACTTTTACCTACGGGCAGTACTTC.

The rearrangement links TRBV6-6 to TRBJ1-5; no firm D call. Germline assignment: CDR1 MNHNY and CDR2 SVGAGI (reference sequence). This CDR3 comprises 14 residues. V lost 7 bases and J 3 bases, leaving 13 bases between the germline ends. CDR3 nucleotide sequence: TGTGCCAGCAAAGGTGGCACATACAATCAGCCCCAGCATTTT. It yields the protein CASKGGTYNQPQHF.

Remarks on this clonotype: The junction departs from germline at one end; a sequencing error may be responsible. V usage is TRBV9 and J usage is TRBJ2-3; 10 nucleotides agree with TRBD1. The CDR3 consists of 15 residues. Germline CDR1 reads SGDLS; CDR2 reads YYNGEE. The CDR3 protein is CASSPRTGGADRQYF. In DNA, the CDR3 is TGTGCCAGCAGCCCCCGGACAGGGGGGGCAGATAGGCAGTATTTT.

In its sample, this clonotype is medium-sized. This chain links TRBV7-3 with TRBJ2-1; 7 bases line up with TRBD1. The germline CDR1 and CDR2 sequences are SGHTA and FQGTGA. V shed 2 bases, J shed 8 bases, and the junction held 0 bases outside the gene matches. This CDR3 is built from 12 residues. The CDR3 bases are TGTGCCAGCAGCTTACAGGGGGATGAGCAGTTCTTC. Translated: CASSLQGDEQFF. Drawing the rest from reference TRBV7-3 and TRBJ2-1, the complete variable domain is GAGVSQTPSNKVTEKGKYVELRCDPISGHTALYWYRQSLGQGPEFLIYFQGTGAADDSGLPNDRFFAVRPEGSVSTLKIQRTERGDSAVYLCASSLQGDEQFFGPGTRLTVL.

This clonotype was detected a few times. The chain has TRBV6-6 and TRBJ2-1; TRBD2 agrees at 9 bases. V dropped 2 bases and J dropped 5; count of bases not matched to a gene: 10. CDR1 and CDR2 (germline): MNHNY, SVGAGI (reference sequence). There are 17 residues in the CDR3. Written as DNA, the CDR3 is TGTGCCAGCAGTTACGGTCAGTGGCTAGCGGGAAACAATGAGCAGTTCTTC. This translates into CASSYGQWLAGNNEQFF.

This chain uses TRBV27 with TRBJ1-1; 7 bases fit TRBD1. The CDR3 totals 14 residues. Trimming cost V 2 bases and J 6 bases; bases outside gene matches: 6. Germline V gene lookup returns CDR1 MNHEY and CDR2 SMNVEV (reference sequence). The CDR3 coding sequence is TGTGCCAGCAGTTTACCGGGTCAGGGGGCTGAAGCTTTCTTT. It codes for CASSLPGQGAEAFF.

This chain joins TRBV6-1 and TRBJ2-3; D unresolved. This CDR3 is 12 amino acids long. V lost 10 bases and J lost 4, with 12 bases in between. CDR1 and CDR2 (germline): MNHNS, SASEGT. This chain's CDR3 is CATRRTPDTQYF. The CDR3 nucleotides read TGTGCCACACGACGTACCCCAGATACGCAGTATTTT.

The rearrangement uses TRBV6-1 and TRBJ1-5; D might be TRBD1 (5 bases). The germline V gene encodes CDR1 MNHNS and CDR2 SASEGT. V was shortened by 11 bases and J by 7 bases, with 15 bases between the two germline ends. CDR3 length: 12 residues. CDR3 residues: CAHGGRRQPQHF. In DNA, the CDR3 is TGTGCCCACGGGGGTAGGCGGCAGCCCCAGCATTTT.

The rearrangement links TRBV6-1 to TRBJ1-1, with D unclear. The V end was cut by 6 bases, the J end by 6 bases, with 17 bases between. This CDR3 is 14 amino acids long. Germline CDR1 MNHNS, CDR2 SASEGT. The CDR3 region has the DNA TGTGCCAGCAGATTTCGGGCCCAACGCGCTGAAGCTTTCTTT. Translated: CASRFRAQRAEAFF.

V gene TRBV30 combines with J gene TRBJ2-2; D tentatively fits TRBD1 or TRBD2 (5 bases each). Germline CDR1 is GTSNPN and CDR2 is SVGIG (reference sequence). V was clipped by 6 bases and J by 6 bases, with 17 bases between them. The CDR3 runs to 14 residues. The DNA of the CDR3 is TGTGCCTGCTCGGGACCCCTGGAGTCCGGGGAGCTGTTTTTT. The encoded protein is CACSGPLESGELFF.

The V gene is TRBV19, the J gene TRBJ2-4; TRBD1 matches at 10 bases. CDR1 is LNHDA and CDR2 is SQIVND in the germline V gene (reference sequence). J lost 0 bases, V lost 4 bases, and 6 bases had no gene match. The CDR3 spans 17 residues. This chain's CDR3 is CASSTRGQGVAKNIQYF. In nucleotides, the CDR3 is TGTGCCAGTAGTACAAGAGGACAGGGGGTAGCCAAAAACATTCAGTACTTC.

V gene TRBV6-2 or TRBV6-3 combines with J gene TRBJ1-1; tentatively, D is TRBD1 (5 bases). CDR1 and CDR2 (germline): MNHEY, SVGEGT. The V end lost 6 bases, the J end lost 6 bases, and 20 bases lay between the germline ends. The length of the CDR3 is 15 residues. The CDR3, as DNA: TGTGCCAGCAGCAATGGACAAACCGGAGACGCTGAAGCTTTCTTT. The encoded protein is CASSNGQTGDAEAFF.

The chain employs TRBV6-5 and TRBJ2-7; D gene unclear. V gave up 2 bases and J gave up 0 bases, with 8 bases separating them. The CDR3 totals 14 residues. CDR1 is MNHEY and CDR2 is SVGAGI in the germline V gene. The CDR3 DNA is TGTGCCAGCAGTTACGTGACCCTCTCCTACGAGCAGTACTTC. It specifies CASSYVTLSYEQYF.

CDR3 residues: CSAINGIAFF. The CDR3 DNA is TGCAGTGCTATTAATGGAATTGCTTTCTTT. The rearrangement joins TRBV20-1 to TRBJ1-1; D remains ambiguous. Germline assignment: CDR1 DFQATT and CDR2 SNEGSKA (reference sequence). The CDR3 runs 10 residues. V was shortened by 4 bases and J by 11 bases, with 11 bases between the two germline ends.

The chain is built from TRBV5-4 and TRBJ1-1; no clear D. Per the germline V gene, CDR1 is SGHNT and CDR2 is YYREEE (reference sequence). V lost 0 bases, J lost 2 bases, and 11 bases lay in between. The CDR3 covers 15 residues. DNA of the CDR3: TGTGCCAGCAGCTTGGAAAGCGCAGCTAACACTGAAGCTTTCTTT. Its protein is CASSLESAANTEAFF.

This clonotype came up many times. A read error may account for a junction end that differs from germline. The J gene is TRBJ1-1, the V gene TRBV25-1; 9 bases agree with TRBD1. The CDR3 runs 14 residues. Germline CDR1 is MGHDK and CDR2 is SYGVNS. CDR3 residues: CASSGDREFSAHRF. The CDR3 nucleotides read TGTGCCAGCAGTGGGGACAGGGAATTCTCCGCGCACCGTTTT.

Turning to this clonotype: The junction departs from the called germline gene at one end, perhaps through a read error. The chain has TRBV11-2 and TRBJ2-3; 13 nucleotides line up with TRBD2. The germline V gene encodes CDR1 SGHAT and CDR2 FQNNGV. This CDR3 region has 17 residues. The CDR3 sequence: CASSSGLAGIRTDAQYF. As DNA, the CDR3 is TGTGCCAGCAGCTCGGGACTAGCGGGGATCCGCACAGATGCGCAGTATTTT.

The chain combines TRBV20-1 with TRBJ1-1, with D uncertain. V lost 1 base to trimming and J lost 1 base, with 10 bases between them. The V gene's germline CDR1 is DFQATT and CDR2 SNEGSKA (reference sequence). The CDR3 runs to 14 residues. The DNA of the CDR3 is TGCAGTGCTAGAGGGGCAGGATGGAACACTGAAGCTTTCTTT. Amino acids: CSARGAGWNTEAFF.

V is TRBV6-1 and J is TRBJ2-7, with 7 positions matching TRBD2. This CDR3 has 15 amino acids. CDR1 is MNHNS and CDR2 is SASEGT in the germline V gene. After removal of 0 bases from V and 2 bases from J, the junction contained 4 bases not matched to a gene. CDR3: CASSEASGTPYEQYF. CDR3 in DNA: TGTGCCAGCAGTGAAGCGAGCGGGACCCCCTACGAGCAGTACTTC.

The sample holds a few counts of this clonotype. V gene TRBV6-2 or TRBV6-3 combines with J gene TRBJ2-7; 8 nucleotides agree with TRBD2. Germline assignment: CDR1 MNHEY and CDR2 SVGEGT. The CDR3 is made up of 14 amino acids. The V and J ends lost 2 bases and 7 bases, in that order; junction bases with no gene match: 7. This chain's CDR3 is CASSYKAGAREQYF. The CDR3 DNA reads TGTGCCAGCAGTTACAAAGCGGGAGCTCGGGAGCAGTACTTC.

Details on this clonotype: Being one base from a much bigger clone, this may be a read error. The V and J genes are TRBV4-1 and TRBJ2-7; no clear D gene. Trimming stripped 4 bases from V and 2 bases from J, with 9 bases between. The CDR3 runs 13 residues. The germline gives CDR1 MGHRA, CDR2 YSYEKL. The CDR3 bases are TGCGCCAGCAGCCGGTTGGGAACCTACGAGCAGTACTTC. Translation: CASSRLGTYEQYF.

This clonotype has only a few counts. This chain links TRBV7-2 with TRBJ2-3; no definite D call. CDR3 size: 16 residues. V lost 3 bases to trimming and J lost 3 bases, with 16 bases between them. CDR1 and CDR2 from the germline V gene are SGHTA and FQGNSA. The DNA for the CDR3 is TGTGCCAGCAGCTTTTCTTCGACGAGGCGGACAGATACGCAGTATTTT. This sequence encodes CASSFSSTRRTDTQYF.

V is TRBV5-1 and J is TRBJ1-5, with D unresolved. CDR1 SGHRS and CDR2 YFSETQ come from the germline V gene. The germline V and J ends were trimmed by 0 bases and 3 bases, with 7 bases remaining between them. CDR3 size: 14 residues. DNA for the CDR3: TGCGCCAGCAGCTTGGAACATTTCAATCAGCCCCAGCATTTT. Its protein is CASSLEHFNQPQHF.

This chain uses TRBV19 with TRBJ1-5; D gene ambiguous. Germline V gene data show CDR1 as LNHDA and CDR2 as SQIVND (reference sequence). The CDR3 extends over 13 amino acids. The germline V and J ends were trimmed by 9 bases and 5 bases, with 14 bases remaining between them. CDR3 protein: CASSWSPDQPQHF. The CDR3 DNA is TGTGCCAGCAGCTGGTCGCCCGATCAGCCCCAGCATTTT.

This chain uses TRBV6-2 or TRBV6-3 with TRBJ1-1; D not resolved. The CDR3 extends over 14 amino acids. The germline CDR1 and CDR2 sequences are MNHEY and SVGEGT. V shed 7 bases and J shed 2 bases, with 14 bases lying between them. CDR3 nucleotides: TGTGCCAGCAAGTTCGGAGAGGCCAACACTGAAGCTTTCTTT. It encodes CASKFGEANTEAFF.

This clonotype was recorded at least ten times. CDR3 nucleotide sequence: TGCAGTGCCCCACTAGGCGGGGGGGTAAATGAGCAGTTCTTC. This translates into CSAPLGGGVNEQFF. The genes are TRBV20-1 and TRBJ2-1, with 9 positions matching TRBD2. V was pared by 6 bases and J by 7 bases, with 10 bases of the junction left unmatched. This CDR3 contains 14 residues. Germline V CDR1 and CDR2: DFQATT, SNEGSKA (reference sequence).

This clonotype was observed a handful of times. The chain is built from TRBV12-3 or TRBV12-4 and TRBJ2-7; D might be TRBD1 (5 bases). V gave up 1 base and J gave up 3 bases, with 7 bases separating them. CDR3 length equals 13 residues. CDR3 protein: CASSLGQNYEQYF. CDR3 coding DNA: TGTGCCAGCAGTTTAGGACAGAACTACGAGCAGTACTTC.

This chain joins TRBV20-1 and TRBJ1-1, with D maybe TRBD1 (5 bases). The V gene lost 0 bases and the J gene lost 7 bases, with 9 bases spanning the gap. This CDR3 has 12 amino acids. The germline V gene encodes CDR1 DFQATT and CDR2 SNEGSKA (reference sequence). CDR3 sequence (DNA): TGCAGTGCTAGAGATAACAGGATTGAAGCTTTCTTT. Translating it yields CSARDNRIEAFF.

The chain recombines TRBV24-1 with TRBJ2-1; D gene unclear. The germline V gene has CDR1 KGHDR and CDR2 SFDVKD. The CDR3 is made up of 14 amino acids. Trimming stripped 5 bases from V and 2 bases from J, with 9 bases between. Written as DNA, the CDR3 is TGTGCCACCAGTGGTAGCTCGACCTACAATGAGCAGTTCTTC. Translated, it gives CATSGSSTYNEQFF.

V usage is TRBV6-5 and J usage is TRBJ2-1, with 10 positions matching TRBD2. Trimming removed 0 bases from V and 6 bases from J; junction bases left unmatched: 5. The CDR3 is 16 amino acids. Germline-derived CDR1 and CDR2 are MNHEY and SVGAGI. CDR3: CASSYSRLAGPNEQFF. CDR3 nucleotide sequence: TGTGCCAGCAGTTACTCCCGACTAGCGGGTCCCAATGAGCAGTTCTTC.

This clonotype is medium-sized in the sample. The CDR3 bases are TGTGCCAGCAGTGACAGTTCTTCCCACAATGAGCAGTTCTTC. Protein product: CASSDSSSHNEQFF. This sequence joins TRBV6-1 and TRBJ2-1; no reliable D call. Between the trimmed V and J ends, which lost 3 bases and 5 bases, there was a span of 11 bases. Germline V CDR1 and CDR2: MNHNS, SASEGT. This CDR3 contains 14 residues.